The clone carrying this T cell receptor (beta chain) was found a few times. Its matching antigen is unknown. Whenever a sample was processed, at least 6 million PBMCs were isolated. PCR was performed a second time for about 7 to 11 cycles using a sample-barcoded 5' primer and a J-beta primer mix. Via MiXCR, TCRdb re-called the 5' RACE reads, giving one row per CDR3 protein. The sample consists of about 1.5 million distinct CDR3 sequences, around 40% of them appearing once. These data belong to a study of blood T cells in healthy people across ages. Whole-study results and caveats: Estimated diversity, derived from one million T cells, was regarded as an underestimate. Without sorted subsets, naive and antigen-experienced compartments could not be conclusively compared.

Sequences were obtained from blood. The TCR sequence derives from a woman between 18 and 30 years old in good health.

The CDR3 sequence is CASSARSKNIQYF. Written as DNA, the CDR3 is TGTGCCAGCTCCGCGCGGAGCAAAAACATTCAGTACTTC. V usage is TRBV27 and J usage is TRBJ2-7; D is ambiguous. Matching the DNA end better, TRBJ2-4 makes the J call doubtful. Germline V lookup: CDR1 MNHEY, CDR2 SMNVEV (reference sequence). The CDR3 sequence is 13 residues long.